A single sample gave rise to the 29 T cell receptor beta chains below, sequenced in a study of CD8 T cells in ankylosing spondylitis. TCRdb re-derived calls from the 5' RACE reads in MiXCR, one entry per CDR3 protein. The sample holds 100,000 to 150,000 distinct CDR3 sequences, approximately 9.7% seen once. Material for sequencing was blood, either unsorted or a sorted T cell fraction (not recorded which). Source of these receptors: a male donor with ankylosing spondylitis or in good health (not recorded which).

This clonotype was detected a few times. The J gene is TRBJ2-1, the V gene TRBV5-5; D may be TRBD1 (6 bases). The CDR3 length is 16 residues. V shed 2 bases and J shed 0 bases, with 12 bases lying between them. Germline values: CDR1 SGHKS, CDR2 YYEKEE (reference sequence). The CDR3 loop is CASSLQGPGSYNEQFF. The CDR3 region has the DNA TGTGCCAGCAGCTTACAGGGCCCCGGCTCCTACAATGAGCAGTTCTTC. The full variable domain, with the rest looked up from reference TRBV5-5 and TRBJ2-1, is DAGVTQSPTHLIKTRGQQVTLRCSPISGHKSVSWYQQVLGQGPQFIFQYYEKEERGRGNFPDRFSARQFPNYSSELNVNALLLGDSALYLCASSLQGPGSYNEQFFGPGTRLTVL.

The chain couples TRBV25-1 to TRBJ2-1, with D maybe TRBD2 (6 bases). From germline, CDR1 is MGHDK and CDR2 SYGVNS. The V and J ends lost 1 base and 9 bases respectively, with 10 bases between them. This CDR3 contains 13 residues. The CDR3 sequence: CASSEFGTPEQFF. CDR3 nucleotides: TGTGCCAGCAGTGAATTTGGGACTCCTGAGCAGTTCTTC.

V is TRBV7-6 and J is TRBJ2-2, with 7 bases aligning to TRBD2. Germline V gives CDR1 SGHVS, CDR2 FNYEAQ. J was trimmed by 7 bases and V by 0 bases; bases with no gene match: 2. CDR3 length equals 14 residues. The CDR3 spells CASSLAIAGGELFF. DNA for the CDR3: TGTGCCAGCAGCTTAGCGATAGCGGGCGGGGAGCTGTTTTTT. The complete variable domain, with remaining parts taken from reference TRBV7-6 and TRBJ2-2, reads GAGVSQSPRYKVTKRGQDVALRCDPISGHVSLYWYRQALGQGPEFLTYFNYEAQQDKSGLPNDRFSAERPEGSISTLTIQRTEQRDSAMYRCASSLAIAGGELFFGEGSRLTVL.

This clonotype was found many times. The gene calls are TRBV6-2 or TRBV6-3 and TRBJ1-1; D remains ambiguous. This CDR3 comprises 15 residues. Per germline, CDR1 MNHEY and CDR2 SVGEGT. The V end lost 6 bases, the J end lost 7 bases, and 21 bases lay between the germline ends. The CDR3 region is CASRRLIRDPIEAFF. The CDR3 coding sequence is TGTGCCAGCAGAAGACTTATCCGGGATCCCATTGAAGCTTTCTTT.

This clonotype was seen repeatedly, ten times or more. This CDR3 reads CASSPLAGSEQFF. The CDR3 DNA follows: TGTGCCAGCAGCCCCCTAGCGGGAAGTGAGCAGTTCTTC. The chain is built from TRBV7-2 and TRBJ2-1; 9 bases agree with TRBD2. CDR3 size: 13 residues. Per germline, CDR1 SGHTA and CDR2 FQGNSA. V shed 5 bases and J 9 bases; nucleotides not matched to a gene: 5.

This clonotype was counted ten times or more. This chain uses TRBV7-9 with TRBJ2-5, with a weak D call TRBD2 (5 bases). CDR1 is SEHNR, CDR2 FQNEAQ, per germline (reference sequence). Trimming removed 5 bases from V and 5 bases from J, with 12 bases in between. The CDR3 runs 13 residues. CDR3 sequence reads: CASSPTRRETQYF. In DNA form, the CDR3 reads TGTGCCAGCAGCCCCACTAGACGGGAGACCCAGTACTTC.

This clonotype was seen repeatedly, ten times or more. DNA of the CDR3: TGCAGTGCTAAACCCCCTGGGACAGCCAAAACCGGGGAGCTGTTTTTT. Residues: CSAKPPGTAKTGELFF. The chain couples TRBV20-1 to TRBJ2-2, with TRBD1 identical over 7 bases. V gave up 4 bases and J gave up 5 bases; unmatched junction bases: 13. The CDR3 loop spans 16 amino acids. CDR1 DFQATT and CDR2 SNEGSKA come from the germline V gene (reference sequence).

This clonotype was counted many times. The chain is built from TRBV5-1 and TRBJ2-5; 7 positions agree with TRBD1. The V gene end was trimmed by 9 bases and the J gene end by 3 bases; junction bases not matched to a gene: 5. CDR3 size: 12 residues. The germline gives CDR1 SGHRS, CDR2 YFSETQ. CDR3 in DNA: TGCGCCACGCGACAGGGTGAAGAGACCCAGTACTTC. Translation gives CATRQGEETQYF.

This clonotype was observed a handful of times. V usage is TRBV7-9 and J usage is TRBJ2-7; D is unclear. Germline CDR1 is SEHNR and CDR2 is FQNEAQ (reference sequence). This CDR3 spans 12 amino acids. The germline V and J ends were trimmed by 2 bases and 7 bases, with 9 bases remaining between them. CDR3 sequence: CASSLSVGEQYF. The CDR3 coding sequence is TGTGCCAGCAGCTTATCGGTTGGTGAGCAGTACTTC.

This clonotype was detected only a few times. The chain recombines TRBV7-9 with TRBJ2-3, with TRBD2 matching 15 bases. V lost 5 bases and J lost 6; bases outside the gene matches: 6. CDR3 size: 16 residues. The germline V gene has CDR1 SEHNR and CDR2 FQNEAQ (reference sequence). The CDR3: CASSRTGTSGGDTQYF. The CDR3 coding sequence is TGTGCCAGCAGCCGTACCGGGACTAGCGGGGGGGATACGCAGTATTTT.

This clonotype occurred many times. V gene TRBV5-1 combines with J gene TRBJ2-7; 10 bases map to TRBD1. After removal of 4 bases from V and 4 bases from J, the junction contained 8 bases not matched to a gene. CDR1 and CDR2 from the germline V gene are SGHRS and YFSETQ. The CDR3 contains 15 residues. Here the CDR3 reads CASSVRQGASYEQYF. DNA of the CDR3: TGCGCCAGCAGCGTGAGACAGGGGGCTTCGTACGAGCAGTACTTC.

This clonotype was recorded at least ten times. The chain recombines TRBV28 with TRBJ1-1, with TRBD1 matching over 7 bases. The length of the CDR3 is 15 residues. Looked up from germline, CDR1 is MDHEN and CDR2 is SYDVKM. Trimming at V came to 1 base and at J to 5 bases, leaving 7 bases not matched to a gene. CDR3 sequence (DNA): TGTGCCAGCAGTTTATCCCCATACAGGGGAACTGAAGCTTTCTTT. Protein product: CASSLSPYRGTEAFF. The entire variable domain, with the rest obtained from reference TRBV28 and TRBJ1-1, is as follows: DVKVTQSSRYLVKRTGEKVFLECVQDMDHENMFWYRQDPGLGLRLIYFSYDVKMKEKGDIPEGYSVSREKKERFSLILESASTNQTSMYLCASSLSPYRGTEAFFGQGTRLTVV.

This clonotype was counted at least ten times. The CDR3 protein is CASSQVRTGGQETQYF. CDR3 in DNA: TGCGCCAGCAGCCAAGTCAGAACGGGAGGCCAAGAGACCCAGTACTTC. The rearrangement links TRBV4-3 to TRBJ2-5; 7 bases map to TRBD2. Germline V CDR1 and CDR2: LGHNA, YSLEER. The junction had 6 bases not matched to a gene; V was cut back by 1 base and J by 1 base. The CDR3 is made up of 16 amino acids.

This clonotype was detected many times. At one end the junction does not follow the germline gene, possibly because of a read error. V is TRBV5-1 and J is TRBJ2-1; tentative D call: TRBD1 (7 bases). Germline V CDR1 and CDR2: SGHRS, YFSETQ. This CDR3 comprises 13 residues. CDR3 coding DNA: TGCGTCAGCAGTGAACTGCGGGACAGTTGGATGTTCTTC. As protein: CVSSELRDSWMFF.

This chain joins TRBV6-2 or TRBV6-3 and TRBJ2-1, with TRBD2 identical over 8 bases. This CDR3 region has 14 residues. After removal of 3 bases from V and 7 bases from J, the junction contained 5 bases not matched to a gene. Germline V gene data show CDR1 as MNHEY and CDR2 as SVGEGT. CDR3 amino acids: CASSYPGLANEQFF. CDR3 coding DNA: TGTGCCAGCAGTTATCCCGGACTAGCAAATGAGCAGTTCTTC.

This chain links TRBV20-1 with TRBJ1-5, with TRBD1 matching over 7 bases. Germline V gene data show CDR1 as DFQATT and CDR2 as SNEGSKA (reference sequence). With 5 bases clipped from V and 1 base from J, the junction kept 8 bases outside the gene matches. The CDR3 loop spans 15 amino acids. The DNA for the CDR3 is TGCAGTGCTGTTGCACCGACAGGGAGCAATCAGCCCCAGCATTTT. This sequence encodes CSAVAPTGSNQPQHF.

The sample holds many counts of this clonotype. CDR3 region: CASSLGEEAFF. As DNA, the CDR3 is TGTGCCAGCAGCTTAGGAGAAGAAGCTTTCTTT. This sequence joins TRBV7-6 and TRBJ1-1, with D uncertain. There are 11 residues in the CDR3. Germline V gives CDR1 SGHVS, CDR2 FNYEAQ. The V gene lost 1 base and the J gene lost 8 bases, with 5 bases spanning the gap.

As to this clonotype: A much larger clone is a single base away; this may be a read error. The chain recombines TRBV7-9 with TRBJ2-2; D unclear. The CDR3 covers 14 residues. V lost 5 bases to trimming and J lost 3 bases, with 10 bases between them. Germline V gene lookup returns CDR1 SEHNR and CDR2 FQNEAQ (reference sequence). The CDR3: CASSAKGDTGELFF. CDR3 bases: TGTGCCAGCAGCGCTAAAGGTGACACCGGGGAGCTGTTTTTT. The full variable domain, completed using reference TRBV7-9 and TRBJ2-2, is DTGVSQNPRHKITKRGQNVTFRCDPISEHNRLYWYRQTLGQGPEFLTYFQNEAQLEKSRLLSDRFSAERPKGSFSTLEIQRTEQGDSAMYLCASSAKGDTGELFFGEGSRLTVL.

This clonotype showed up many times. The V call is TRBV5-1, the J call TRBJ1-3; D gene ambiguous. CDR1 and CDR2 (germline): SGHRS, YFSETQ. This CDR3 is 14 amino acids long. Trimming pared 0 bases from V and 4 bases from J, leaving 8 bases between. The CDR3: CASSLGLNGNTIYF. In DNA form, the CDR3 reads TGCGCCAGCAGCTTGGGCCTAAACGGAAACACCATATATTTT.

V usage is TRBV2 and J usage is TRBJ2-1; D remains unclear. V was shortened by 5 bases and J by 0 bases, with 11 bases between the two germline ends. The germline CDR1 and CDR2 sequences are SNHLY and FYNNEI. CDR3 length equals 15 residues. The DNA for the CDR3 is TGTGCCAGCAGTTCGACTGTTAGCTCCTACAATGAGCAGTTCTTC. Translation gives CASSSTVSSYNEQFF.

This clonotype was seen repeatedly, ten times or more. The CDR3 DNA sequence: TGTGCCAGCAGCTTAACCAGTCATACGCAGTATTTT. This translates into CASSLTSHTQYF. V and J are TRBV5-5 and TRBJ2-3; D is unclear. Germline V gene sequence: CDR1 SGHKS, CDR2 YYEKEE (reference sequence). Deletions cut 2 bases from V and 7 bases from J, with 8 bases between. CDR3 length equals 12 residues. The full variable domain, completed using reference TRBV5-5 and TRBJ2-3, is DAGVTQSPTHLIKTRGQQVTLRCSPISGHKSVSWYQQVLGQGPQFIFQYYEKEERGRGNFPDRFSARQFPNYSSELNVNALLLGDSALYLCASSLTSHTQYFGPGTRLTVL.

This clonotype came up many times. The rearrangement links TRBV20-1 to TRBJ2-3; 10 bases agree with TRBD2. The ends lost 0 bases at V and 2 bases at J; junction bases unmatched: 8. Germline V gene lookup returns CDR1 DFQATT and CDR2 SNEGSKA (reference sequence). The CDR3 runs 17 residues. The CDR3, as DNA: TGCAGTGCTAGAGAAGCGGGACTAGCGATAAACACAGATACGCAGTATTTT. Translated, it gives CSAREAGLAINTDTQYF.

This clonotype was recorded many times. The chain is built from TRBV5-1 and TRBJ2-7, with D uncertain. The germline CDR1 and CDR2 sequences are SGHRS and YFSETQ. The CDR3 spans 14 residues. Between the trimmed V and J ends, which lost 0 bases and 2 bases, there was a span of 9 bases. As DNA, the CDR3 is TGCGCCAGCAGCTTGGGTGCTGGGGCCTACGAGCAGTACTTC. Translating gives CASSLGAGAYEQYF.

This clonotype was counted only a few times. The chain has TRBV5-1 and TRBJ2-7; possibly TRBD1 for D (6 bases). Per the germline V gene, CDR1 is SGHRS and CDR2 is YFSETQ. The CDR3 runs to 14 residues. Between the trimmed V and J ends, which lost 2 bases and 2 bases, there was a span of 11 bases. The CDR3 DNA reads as TGCGCCAGCAGCTTAGATGGGACAACCTACGAGCAGTACTTC. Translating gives CASSLDGTTYEQYF.

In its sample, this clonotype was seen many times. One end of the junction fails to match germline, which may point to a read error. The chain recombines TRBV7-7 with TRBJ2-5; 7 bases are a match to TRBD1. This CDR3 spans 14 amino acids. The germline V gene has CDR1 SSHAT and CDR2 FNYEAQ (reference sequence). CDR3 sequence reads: CASSLGGRHETQYF. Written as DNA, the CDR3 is TGTGCTAGCAGCTTAGGGGGCCGCCATGAGACCCAGTACTTC.

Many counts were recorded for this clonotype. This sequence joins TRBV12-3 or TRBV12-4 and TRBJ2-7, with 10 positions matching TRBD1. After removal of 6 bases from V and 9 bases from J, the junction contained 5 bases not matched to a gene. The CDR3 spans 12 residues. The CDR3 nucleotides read TGTGCCAGCAGCACCGGGACAGGGGTGCAGTACTTC. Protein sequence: CASSTGTGVQYF.

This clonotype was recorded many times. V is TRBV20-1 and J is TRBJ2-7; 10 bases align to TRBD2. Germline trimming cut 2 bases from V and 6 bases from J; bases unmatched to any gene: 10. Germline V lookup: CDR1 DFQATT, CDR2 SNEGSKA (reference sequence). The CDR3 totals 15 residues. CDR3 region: CSARSSGRVVFEQYF. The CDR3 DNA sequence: TGCAGTGCTAGATCGAGCGGGAGGGTTGTATTCGAGCAGTACTTC.

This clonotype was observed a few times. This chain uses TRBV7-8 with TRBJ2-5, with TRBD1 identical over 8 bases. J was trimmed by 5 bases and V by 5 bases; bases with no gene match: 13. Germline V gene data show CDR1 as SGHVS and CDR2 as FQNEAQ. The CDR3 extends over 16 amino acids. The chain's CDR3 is CASSPGTGLASETQYF. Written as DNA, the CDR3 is TGTGCCAGCAGCCCCGGGACAGGTTTAGCGTCTGAGACCCAGTACTTC.

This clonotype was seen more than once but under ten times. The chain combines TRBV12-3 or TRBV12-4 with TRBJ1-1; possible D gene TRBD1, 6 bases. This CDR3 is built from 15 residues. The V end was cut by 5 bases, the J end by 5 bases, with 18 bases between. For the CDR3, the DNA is TGTGCCAGCAGTCCCAGGGGTGGGGGAGAAACTGAAGCTTTCTTT. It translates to CASSPRGGGETEAFF.